The clone carrying this TCR beta chain appeared a single time. TCRdb used MiXCR to reprocess the 5' RACE reads, holding one entry per CDR3 protein. The sample holds around 300,000 distinct CDR3 sequences; 14% are singletons and the top ten take around 20%. The data were obtained in a study of T-cell memory formation after mild COVID-19. Looking at the study overall: Across donors, TCR clusters were largely donor specific.

The sequence derives from a man between 18 and 29 years old who had mild COVID-19 (a few samples of this study predate the infection). Cell type and time point are not known. The material sequenced was PBMCs or a T cell subset sorted from them (not recorded which).

DNA of the CDR3: TGCGCCAGCAGTGATTGGGGGCCAGACACAGATACGCAGTATTTT. It translates to CASSDWGPDTDTQYF. This chain links TRBV10-2 with TRBJ2-3; D perhaps matches TRBD1 (6 bases). From germline, CDR1 is WSHSY and CDR2 SAAADI. The CDR3 is 15 residues long. V was clipped by 3 bases and J by 2 bases, with 12 bases between them.